One sample yielded the 4 T cell receptor beta chains listed below, sequenced in a study of control samples from healthy donors and cancer patients. The method was immunoSEQ multiplex PCR; TCRdb's version includes in-frame clones alone and lacks a portion of them. Of approximately 92,000 clones in the sample, 90% to 95% were seen once. Sequenced: blood. These receptor sequences come from a woman aged 25 to 39 in good health.

The genes are TRBV5-1 and TRBJ1-1, with a possible D match to TRBD1 (6 bases). Deletions cut 3 bases from V and 1 base from J, with 13 bases between. Per germline, CDR1 SGHRS and CDR2 YFSETQ. The CDR3 consists of 15 residues. The DNA for the CDR3 is TGCGCCAGCAGCTCCTACAGGGTCGGGAACACTGAAGCTTTCTTT. Translating gives CASSSYRVGNTEAFF. Looking up the rest from reference TRBV5-1 and TRBJ1-1 gives the full variable domain: KAGVTQTPRYLIKTRGQQVTLSCSPISGHRSVSWYQQTPGQGLQFLFEYFSETQRNKGNFPGRFSGRQFSNSRSEMNVSTLELGDSALYLCASSSYRVGNTEAFFGQGTRLTVV.

The genes are TRBV4-2 and TRBJ2-5, with D tentatively TRBD2 (6 bases). CDR3 size: 16 residues. From germline, CDR1 is LGHNA and CDR2 YNFKEQ. The ends were cut back, 0 bases at V and 2 bases at J, with 13 bases in the middle. CDR3 protein: CASSQEGSGGQETQYF. The CDR3 DNA reads as TGTGCCAGCAGCCAAGAAGGCTCAGGAGGGCAAGAGACCCAGTACTTC.

V and J are TRBV27 and TRBJ1-4; D call uncertain. CDR1 is MNHEY and CDR2 is SMNVEV in the germline V gene (reference sequence). The CDR3 is made up of 13 amino acids. Trimming shortened V by 9 bases and J by 4 bases, and 12 bases separated the two germline ends. The CDR3 spells CASSAIGNEKLFF. The CDR3 DNA reads TGTGCCAGTTCAGCCATTGGTAATGAAAAACTGTTTTTT.

The J gene is TRBJ1-2, the V gene TRBV29-1; weak D call: TRBD1 (5 bases). Germline V lookup: CDR1 SQVTM, CDR2 ANQGSEA. The V and J ends lost 5 bases and 1 base respectively, with 14 bases between them. CDR3 length equals 14 residues. The CDR3 sequence is CSVRFLGGNYGYTF. The CDR3 DNA follows: TGCAGCGTTCGGTTTCTGGGGGGTAACTATGGCTACACCTTC.